This is a list of T cell receptor beta chains from one sample in a study of T cell responses to AZD1222 COVID-19 vaccine. This table comes from immunoSEQ multiplex PCR, and its TCRdb copy is limited to in-frame clones, with some not included. In the table there are tens of thousands of clones, under 90% of which are singletons. The input for sequencing was peripheral blood, taken on day 0 of AZD1222 vaccination. These receptors were taken from an adult in good health. CDR3s include the opening cysteine and the closing phenylalanine or tryptophan. D genes are given only for firm matches. A row's size may be missing; if present it is once, few, many or a size class.

D,size,V,J,CDR3,DNA
-,-,TRBV5-1,TRBJ2-6,CATRDQSGANVLTF,TGCGCCACCCGCGACCAATCTGGGGCCAACGTCCTGACTTTC
-,-,TRBV7-2,TRBJ1-2,CASSLEGSGAYGYTF,TGTGCCAGCAGCTTAGAAGGCTCAGGGGCCTATGGCTACACCTTC
-,-,TRBV3-1/TRBV3-2,TRBJ1-3,CASKSKGPTGNTIYF,TGTGCCAGCAAGAGTAAGGGGCCGACTGGAAACACCATATATTTT
-,-,TRBV3-1/TRBV3-2,TRBJ1-1,CASSQLFRGDTEAFF,TGTGCCAGCAGCCAACTATTCAGGGGTGACACTGAAGCTTTCTTT
-,-,TRBV28,TRBJ2-4,CASSLLGLTSGAKNIQYF,TGTGCCAGCAGTTTATTAGGACTCACAAGCGGGGCCAAAAACATTCAGTACTTC
-,-,TRBV4-1,TRBJ1-5,CASSQDSSQPQHF,TGCGCCAGCAGCCAAGATAGTAGTCAGCCCCAGCATTTT
-,-,TRBV28,TRBJ1-1,CASSRGGAEAFF,TGTGCCAGCAGTCGGGGCGGTGCTGAAGCTTTCTTT
-,-,TRBV7-3,TRBJ2-5,CASSLTGRLETQYF,TGTGCCAGCAGCTTAACGGGCAGACTAGAGACCCAGTACTTC
TRBD1,few,TRBV4-3,TRBJ2-2,CASSHQTGGTGELFF,TGCGCCAGCAGCCACCAAACAGGGGGGACCGGGGAGCTGTTTTTT
-,-,TRBV28,TRBJ2-7,CASSIDRAYEQYF,TGTGCCAGCAGTATCGACAGAGCCTACGAGCAGTACTTC
-,once,TRBV7-9,TRBJ2-5,CASSLPGRQETQYF,TGTGCCAGCAGCTTGCCGGGCCGACAAGAGACCCAGTACTTC
-,-,TRBV5-8,TRBJ2-5,CASIPLVGTLQETQYF,TGTGCCAGCATCCCTTTAGTGGGCACTCTACAAGAGACCCAGTACTTC
-,few,TRBV27,TRBJ1-1,CASSKVWDTEAFF,TGTGCCAGCAGTAAGGTTTGGGACACTGAAGCTTTCTTT
TRBD1,-,TRBV5-1,TRBJ1-6,CASSSGQGVVSPLHF,TGCGCCAGCAGCTCGGGACAGGGTGTTGTTTCACCCCTCCACTTT
TRBD1,-,TRBV19,TRBJ2-7,CASSIAGTGFYEQYF,TGTGCCAGTAGTATAGCAGGGACAGGATTCTACGAGCAGTACTTC
-,-,TRBV27,TRBJ2-7,CASSLESTGFYYEQYF,TGTGCCAGCAGTTTGGAATCGACAGGTTTTTACTACGAGCAGTACTTC
-,-,TRBV6-5,TRBJ1-2,CASSLTPTGISGYTF,TGTGCCAGCAGTTTGACCCCTACAGGGATCAGTGGCTACACCTTC
TRBD1,-,TRBV5-1,TRBJ2-3,CASSLTGAPADTQYF,TGCGCCAGCAGCTTGACAGGGGCCCCCGCAGATACGCAGTATTTT
-,-,TRBV28,TRBJ1-5,CASSLPLQPQHF,TGTGCCAGCAGTTTACCTCTCCAGCCCCAGCATTTT
-,-,TRBV28,TRBJ2-7,CASSLGDGTTYSYEQYF,TGTGCCAGCAGTTTAGGAGACGGGACAACCTACTCCTACGAGCAGTACTTC
-,-,TRBV18,TRBJ1-2,CASSPLVSHDYGYTF,TGTGCCAGCTCACCACTTGTTTCTCATGACTATGGCTACACCTTC
-,-,TRBV3-1/TRBV3-2,TRBJ2-5,CASSQDGGRETQYF,TGTGCCAGCAGCCAAGATGGAGGGAGGGAGACCCAGTACTTC
-,once,TRBV6-2/TRBV6-3,TRBJ1-2,CASSYTYGYTF,TGTGCCAGCAGTTACACGTATGGCTACACCTTC
-,-,TRBV30,TRBJ1-1,CAWSVTSRGAFF,TGTGCCTGGAGTGTAACGAGCAGGGGCGCTTTCTTT
-,-,TRBV28,TRBJ2-7,CASSSLLRGISYEQYF,TGTGCCAGCAGTTCCTTACTAAGGGGAATCTCCTACGAGCAGTACTTC
-,few,TRBV2,TRBJ1-1,CASRVTSGTYTEAFF,TGTGCCAGCCGCGTGACCTCTGGTACGTACACTGAAGCTTTCTTT
-,-,TRBV28,TRBJ1-5,CASSLPQDSSNQPQHF,TGTGCCAGCAGTTTACCCCAGGACAGTAGCAATCAGCCCCAGCATTTT
-,-,TRBV12-3/TRBV12-4,TRBJ2-7,CASSLPSPGEQYF,TGTGCCAGCAGTTTGCCCTCTCCGGGGGAGCAGTACTTC
-,-,TRBV19,TRBJ2-3,CASSPGRPGADTQYF,TGTGCCAGTAGTCCGGGACGCCCGGGAGCAGATACGCAGTATTTT
TRBD1,few,TRBV25-1,TRBJ2-7,CASSEWGQGISYEQYF,TGTGCCAGCAGTGAATGGGGACAGGGGATTTCCTACGAGCAGTACTTC
-,-,TRBV5-4,TRBJ1-4,CASSPGGRTNEKLFF,TGTGCCAGCAGCCCGGGAGGCAGGACCAATGAAAAACTGTTTTTT
-,-,TRBV19,TRBJ2-7,CASSISHQTYEQYF,TGTGCCAGTAGTATCTCACACCAGACCTACGAGCAGTACTTC
-,-,TRBV5-1,TRBJ1-4,CASSLVDTNEKLFF,TGCGCCAGCAGCTTGGTGGATACTAATGAAAAACTGTTTTTT
-,-,TRBV10-3,TRBJ1-5,CAISESGRGGNQPQHF,TGTGCCATCAGTGAGTCGGGCAGGGGAGGGAATCAGCCCCAGCATTTT
-,-,TRBV27,TRBJ2-3,CASSPGRDTQYF,TGTGCCAGCAGTCCCGGACGGGATACGCAGTATTTT